The present T cell receptor (beta chain) was sequenced within a study of HIV-infected patients and healthy controls (dated by TCRdb to the mid-2010s). Study-wide context: CD4 counts rose modestly but significantly in about 90% of the 16 patients after three months of therapy, yet stayed below normal ranges. The CD4:CD8 ratio rose slightly, whereas CD8 counts showed no consistent shift during early therapy. Relative to controls, total CDR3 counts per chain did not differ significantly, and patients lacked overall T-cell lymphocytopenia. After a further year of therapy, viral load was undetectable in all patients, having already become undetectable in 11 of 16 patients by the second bleed. The study tested whether deep TCR repertoire sequencing of HIV patients' small blood samples could capture immune perturbation and reconstitution.

This clonotype was counted many times. No antigen is known for it. The record has no base qualities; no much larger clone is one base away. SuperScript III was used to reverse transcribe 500 ng RNA with primers targeting the alpha and beta constant regions. Separate libraries for the alpha and beta chains were generated through chain-specific third strand synthesis that incorporated multiplexing indices. To avoid primer bias, the protocol used one single primer pair to amplify every rearrangement within a chain, and the protocol also attached molecular barcodes to each cDNA molecule. T4 RNA Ligase 1 joined purified cDNA to a 5' RACE adapter that carried a random hexamer and the SP2 sequencing primer site. Second strand synthesis was primed from the SP2 site with Phusion polymerase, using slow temperature ramps to favor optimal annealing. Each molecule's 12-nucleotide barcode consisted of two random hexamer sequences, both added before amplification and joined together. A brief initial PCR introduced P5 and P7 adapter elements together with a second index, and a roughly 25-cycle amplification PCR using P5s and P7 primers was subsequently performed. In total the libraries went through roughly 29 PCR cycles, after which the libraries were quantified on a Qubit, sized on a Bioanalyzer, and diluted to 3.5 to 5 nM. Sequencing of the normalized libraries was performed on an Illumina MiSeq with 2 x 250 paired-end kits. Reverse transcription reactions were cleaned up on MinElute columns and eluted into about 9.3 ul Tris-Cl. Adapter ligations were incubated for about 22 hours at 16 degrees C and subsequently purified with AMPure XP beads at a 1:1 ratio. Per the original workflow: Demultiplexed FASTQ files were processed with a modified Decombinator that output V, J, insert and barcode information. Sequences that shared a barcode but differed from the dominant sequence were discarded as errors, and original cDNA molecules were estimated by counting barcodes clustered at Levenshtein distance 3. The R packages ineq, vegan, igraph and RCytoscape were used for downstream analyses, with IMGT nomenclature and CDR3 definitions applied. V gene usage was calculated across distinct sequences, with every TCR tallied a single time to avoid skew from clonal expansion. Similarity networks connected unique CDR3 amino acid sequences within a donor whenever two sequences differed by a single Levenshtein edit. Published HIV-specific CDR3s (92 alpha, 600 to 800 beta) and CMV-specific CDR3s (around 13 alpha, under 300 beta) were assembled and queried against the repertoires. Lower sequence numbers were not the cause of the decreased diversity in patients, as random subsampling to size-matched repertoires showed. TCRdb redid the processing of the public reads, applying fastp at Q25 and MiXCR, and retained in-frame beta chains. Every entry covers one CDR3 protein and lists the most common genes and DNA from its rows. The V and J calls come from TCRdb's annotation, not from the publication. A total of 10,000 to 11,000 distinct CDR3 sequences appear in this sample, approximately 6% of them only once. The ten top clones hold 28% of the sample.

There are 15 amino acids in the CDR3, from cysteine to phenylalanine inclusive. The only DNA kept is the CDR3, 45 bases in frame from the first base. At the junction V is shortened by 3 bases and J by 5 bases, with 19 bases in between. The germline V gene encodes CDR1 DFQATT and CDR2 SNEGSKA (reference sequence). After antiretroviral therapy began, follow-up blood was collected from HIV-infected patients roughly three months, about 14 weeks, later. Whole blood was used without fractionating the cells, so the repertoire represented all peripheral T cells without sorting. For RNA extraction, approximately 2.5 ml of peripheral blood was drawn into Tempus tubes. Treatment interruptions were among the grounds for excluding patients from enrollment, as were febrile or AIDS-related illness, tumors, hepatitis B or C coinfection, immunomodulatory therapy and recent vaccination. Residual genomic DNA was removed with the TURBO-DNase kit and globin mRNA was depleted with GLOBINclear.

Broad study findings and their caveats: Healthy control repertoires showed roughly threefold more distinct CDR3s and higher Shannon diversity than untreated HIV+ repertoires. HIV-associated CDR3s exhibited a significant reduction in frequency during therapy, whereas CMV-associated CDR3s exhibited no significant change, although the majority increased in frequency. Slight age and sex profile differences between the study cohorts did not explain the observed diversity differences. Significantly different mean usage between HIV-infected patients and controls was observed for eight alpha and eight beta V genes. Only sixteen HIV-infected individuals were processed, which the authors considered a major limit on how widely the findings apply. The therapy captured by the treated samples lasted only approximately 3 months, arguably too short a period to observe immune reconstitution given low adult thymic output. The pairing of alpha and beta chains was not determined in the samples. The study did not determine donor HLA types. Rare events from HIV-infected data received too much weight under size-matching, and comparisons were complicated by unequal numbers of distinct sequences between patients and controls. In HIV-infected patients, the apparent post-therapy recovery of the Gini index was not replicated in size-matched repertoire data. Both the Jaccard index and the count of highly shared sequences showed that healthy controls shared more CDR3s between individuals than HIV+ patients did. Using whole blood restricted sequencing depth and prevented separating the dynamics of distinct T-cell subpopulations. Alpha-chain CDR3s from MAIT cells appeared at high frequency in healthy controls but were severely depleted in HIV+ repertoires. Oligoclonality may be reflected in the significantly higher mean Gini indices of HIV-infected repertoires compared with controls.

This receptor chain uses TRBV20-1 and TRBJ2-5; the D gene could be TRBD1 or TRBD2, each one agreeing over 6 bases. The sequencing here drew on blood, taken during antiretroviral therapy. This TCR was sampled from an adult with HIV infection. The donor label of this sample is uncertain. The sequence in DNA is TGCAGTGCTAGGCCCCGGGGGCGCGAGGTGGAGACCCAGTACTTC. Its amino acids are CSARPRGREVETQYF.